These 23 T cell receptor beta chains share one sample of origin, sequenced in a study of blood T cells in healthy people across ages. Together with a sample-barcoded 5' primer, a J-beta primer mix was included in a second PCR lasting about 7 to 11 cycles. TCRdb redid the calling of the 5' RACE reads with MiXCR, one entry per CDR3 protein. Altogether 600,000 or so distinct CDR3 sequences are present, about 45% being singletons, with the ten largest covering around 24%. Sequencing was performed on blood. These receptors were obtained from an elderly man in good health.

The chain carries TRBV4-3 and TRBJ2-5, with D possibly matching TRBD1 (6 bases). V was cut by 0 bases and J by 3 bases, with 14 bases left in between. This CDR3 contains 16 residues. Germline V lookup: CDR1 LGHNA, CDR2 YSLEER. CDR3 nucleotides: TGCGCCAGCAGCCAAGACTTGACAGGACGGAAAGAGACCCAGTACTTC. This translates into CASSQDLTGRKETQYF.

As DNA, the CDR3 is TGTGCCAGCAGCCACCAAGGGGCGGGGGGGTTACCGAGCTCCTACAATGAGCAGTTCTTC. This codes for CASSHQGAGGLPSSYNEQFF. The chain links TRBV6-2 or TRBV6-3 to TRBJ2-1, with TRBD2 matching 9 bases. The CDR3 spans 20 residues. With V trimmed by 6 bases and J by 0 bases, 18 bases remained unmatched. Per the germline V gene, CDR1 is MNHEY and CDR2 is SVGEGT.

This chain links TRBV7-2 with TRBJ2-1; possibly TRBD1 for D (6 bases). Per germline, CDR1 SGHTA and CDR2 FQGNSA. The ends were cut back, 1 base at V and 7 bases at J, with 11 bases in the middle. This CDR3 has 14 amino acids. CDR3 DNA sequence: TGTGCCAGCAGCTTAGTGGGGGCCCAAAATGAGCAGTTCTTC. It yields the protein CASSLVGAQNEQFF. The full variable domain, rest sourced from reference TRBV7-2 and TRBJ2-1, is GAGVSQSPSNKVTEKGKDVELRCDPISGHTALYWYRQSLGQGLEFLIYFQGNSAPDKSGLPSDRFSAERTGGSVSTLTIQRTQQEDSAVYLCASSLVGAQNEQFFGPGTRLTVL.

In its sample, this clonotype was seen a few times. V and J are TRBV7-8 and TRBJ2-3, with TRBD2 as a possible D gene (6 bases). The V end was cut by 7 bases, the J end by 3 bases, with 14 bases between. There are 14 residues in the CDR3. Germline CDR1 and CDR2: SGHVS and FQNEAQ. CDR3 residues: CASNEGTQTDTQYF. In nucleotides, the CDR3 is TGTGCCAGCAACGAAGGGACTCAAACAGATACGCAGTATTTT.

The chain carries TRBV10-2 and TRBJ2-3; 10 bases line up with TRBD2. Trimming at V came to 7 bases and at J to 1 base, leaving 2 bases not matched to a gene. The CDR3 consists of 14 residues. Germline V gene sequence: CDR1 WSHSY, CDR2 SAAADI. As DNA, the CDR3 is TGCGCCAGCACCGGGACTAGCGGCACAGATACGCAGTATTTT. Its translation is CASTGTSGTDTQYF.

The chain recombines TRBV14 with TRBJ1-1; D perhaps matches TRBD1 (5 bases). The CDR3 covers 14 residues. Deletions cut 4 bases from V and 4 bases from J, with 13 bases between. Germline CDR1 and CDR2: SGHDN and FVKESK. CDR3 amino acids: CASSPQGIPTEAFF. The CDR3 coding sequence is TGTGCCAGCAGCCCGCAGGGAATCCCCACTGAAGCTTTCTTT.

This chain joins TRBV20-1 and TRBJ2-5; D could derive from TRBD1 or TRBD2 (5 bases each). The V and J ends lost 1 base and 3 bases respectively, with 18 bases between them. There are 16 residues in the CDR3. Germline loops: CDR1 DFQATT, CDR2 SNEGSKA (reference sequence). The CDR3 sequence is CSARASTGGTEETQYF. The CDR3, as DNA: TGCAGTGCTAGAGCCTCTACAGGTGGGACGGAAGAGACCCAGTACTTC.

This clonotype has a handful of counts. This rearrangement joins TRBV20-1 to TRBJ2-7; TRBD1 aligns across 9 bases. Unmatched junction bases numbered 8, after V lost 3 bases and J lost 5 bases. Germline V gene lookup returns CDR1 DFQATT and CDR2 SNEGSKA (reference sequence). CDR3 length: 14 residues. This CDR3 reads CSARTPGQGNEQYF. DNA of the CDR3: TGCAGTGCTAGGACTCCGGGACAGGGTAACGAGCAGTACTTC.

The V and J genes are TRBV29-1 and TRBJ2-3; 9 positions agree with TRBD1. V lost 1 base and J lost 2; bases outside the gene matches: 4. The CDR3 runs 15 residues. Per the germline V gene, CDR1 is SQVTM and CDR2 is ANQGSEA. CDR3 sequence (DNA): TGCAGCGTTGAAGGTGGGACAGGGCTCACAGATACGCAGTATTTT. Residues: CSVEGGTGLTDTQYF.

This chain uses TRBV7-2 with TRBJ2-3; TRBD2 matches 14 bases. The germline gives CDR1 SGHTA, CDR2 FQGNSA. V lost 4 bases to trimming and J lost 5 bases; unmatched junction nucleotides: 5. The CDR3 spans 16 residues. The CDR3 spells CASSSPTSGGVDTQYF. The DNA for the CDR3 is TGTGCCAGCAGCTCACCGACTAGCGGGGGGGTAGATACGCAGTATTTT. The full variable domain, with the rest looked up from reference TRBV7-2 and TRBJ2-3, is GAGVSQSPSNKVTEKGKDVELRCDPISGHTALYWYRQSLGQGLEFLIYFQGNSAPDKSGLPSDRFSAERTGGSVSTLTIQRTQQEDSAVYLCASSSPTSGGVDTQYFGPGTRLTVL.

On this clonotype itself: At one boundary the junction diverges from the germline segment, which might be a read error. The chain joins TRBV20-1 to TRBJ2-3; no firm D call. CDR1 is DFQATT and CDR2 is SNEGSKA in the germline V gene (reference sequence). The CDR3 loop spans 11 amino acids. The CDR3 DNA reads TGCAGTGCTGGCAGCACGGATACGCAGTATTTT. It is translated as CSAGSTDTQYF.

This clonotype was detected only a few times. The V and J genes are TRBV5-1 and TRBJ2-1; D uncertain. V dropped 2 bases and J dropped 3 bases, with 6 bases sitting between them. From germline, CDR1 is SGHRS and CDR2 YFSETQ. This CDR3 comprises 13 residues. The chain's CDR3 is CASSLSNYNEQFF. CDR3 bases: TGCGCCAGCAGCTTATCGAACTACAATGAGCAGTTCTTC.

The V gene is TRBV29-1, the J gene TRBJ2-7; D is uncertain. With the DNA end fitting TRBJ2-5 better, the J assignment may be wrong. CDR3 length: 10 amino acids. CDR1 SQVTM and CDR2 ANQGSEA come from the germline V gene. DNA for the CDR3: TGCAGCGTTGACGCGGAGACCCAGTACTTC. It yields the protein CSVDAETQYF.

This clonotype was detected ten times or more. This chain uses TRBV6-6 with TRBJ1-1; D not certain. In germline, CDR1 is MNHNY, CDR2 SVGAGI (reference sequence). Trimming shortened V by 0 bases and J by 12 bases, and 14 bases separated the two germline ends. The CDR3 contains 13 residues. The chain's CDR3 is CASSYSEGGLTFF. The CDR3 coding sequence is TGTGCCAGCAGTTACTCCGAAGGAGGGTTAACTTTCTTT.

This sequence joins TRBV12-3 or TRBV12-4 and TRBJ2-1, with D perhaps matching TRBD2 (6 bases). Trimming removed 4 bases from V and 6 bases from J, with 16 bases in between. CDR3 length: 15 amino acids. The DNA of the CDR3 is TGTGCCAGCAGTTACCGCCGGGGGATTGGCAATGAGCAGTTCTTC. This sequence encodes CASSYRRGIGNEQFF.

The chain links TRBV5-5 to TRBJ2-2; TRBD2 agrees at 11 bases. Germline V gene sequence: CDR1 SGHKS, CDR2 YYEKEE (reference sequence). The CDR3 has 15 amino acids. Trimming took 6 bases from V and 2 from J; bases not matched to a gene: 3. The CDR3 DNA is TGTGCCAGCATGGGACTAGCGGTAAACACCGGGGAGCTGTTTTTT. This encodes CASMGLAVNTGELFF.

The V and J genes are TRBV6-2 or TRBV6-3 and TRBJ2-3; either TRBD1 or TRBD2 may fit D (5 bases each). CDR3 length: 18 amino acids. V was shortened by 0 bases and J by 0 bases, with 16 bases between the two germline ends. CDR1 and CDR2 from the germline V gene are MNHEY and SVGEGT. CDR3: CASSYSGRLELSTDTQYF. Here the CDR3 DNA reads TGTGCCAGCAGTTACTCGGGACGTCTCGAACTGAGCACAGATACGCAGTATTTT.

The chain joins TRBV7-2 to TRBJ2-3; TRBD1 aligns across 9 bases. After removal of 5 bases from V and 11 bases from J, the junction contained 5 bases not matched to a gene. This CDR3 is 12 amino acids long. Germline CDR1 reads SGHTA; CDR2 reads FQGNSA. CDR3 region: CASSIRGQGQYF. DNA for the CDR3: TGTGCCAGCAGCATCAGGGGACAGGGGCAGTATTTT. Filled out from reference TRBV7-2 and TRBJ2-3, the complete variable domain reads GAGVSQSPSNKVTEKGKDVELRCDPISGHTALYWYRQSLGQGLEFLIYFQGNSAPDKSGLPSDRFSAERTGGSVSTLTIQRTQQEDSAVYLCASSIRGQGQYFGPGTRLTVL.

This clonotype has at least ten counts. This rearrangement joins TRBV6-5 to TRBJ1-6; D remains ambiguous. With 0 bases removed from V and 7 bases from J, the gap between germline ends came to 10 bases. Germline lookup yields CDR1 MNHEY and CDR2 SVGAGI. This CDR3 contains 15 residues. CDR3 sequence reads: CASSYSFVGNSPLHF. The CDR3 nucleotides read TGTGCCAGCAGTTACTCCTTCGTTGGGAATTCACCCCTCCACTTT.

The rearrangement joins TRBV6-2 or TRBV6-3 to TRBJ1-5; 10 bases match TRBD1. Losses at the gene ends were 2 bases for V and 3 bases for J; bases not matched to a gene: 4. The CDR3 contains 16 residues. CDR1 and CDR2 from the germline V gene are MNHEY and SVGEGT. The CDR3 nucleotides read TGTGCCAGCAGTTACCCGGACAGGGGGTCCAATCAGCCCCAGCATTTT. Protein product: CASSYPDRGSNQPQHF.

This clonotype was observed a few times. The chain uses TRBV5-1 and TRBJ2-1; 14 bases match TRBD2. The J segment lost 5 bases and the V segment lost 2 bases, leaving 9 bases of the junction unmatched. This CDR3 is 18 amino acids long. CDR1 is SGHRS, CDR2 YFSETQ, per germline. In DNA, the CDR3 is TGCGCCAGCAGCTTTGGGACTAGCGGGGGAAGACTCAACAATGAGCAGTTCTTC. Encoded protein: CASSFGTSGGRLNNEQFF.

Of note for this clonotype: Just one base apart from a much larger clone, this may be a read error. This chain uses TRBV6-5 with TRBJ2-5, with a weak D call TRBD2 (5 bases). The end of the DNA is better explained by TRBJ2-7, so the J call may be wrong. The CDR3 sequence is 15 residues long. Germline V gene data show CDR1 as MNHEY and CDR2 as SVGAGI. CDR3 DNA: TGTGTCAGCAGTTACTCGTCAAGGGAGTTCGACGAGCAGTACTTC. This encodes CVSSYSSREFDEQYF.

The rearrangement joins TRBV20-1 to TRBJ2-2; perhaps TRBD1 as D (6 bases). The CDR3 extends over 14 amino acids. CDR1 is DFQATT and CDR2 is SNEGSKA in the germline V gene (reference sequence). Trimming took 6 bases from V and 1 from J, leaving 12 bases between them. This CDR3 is CSAVVGGNTGELFF. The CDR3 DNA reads TGCAGTGCCGTGGTAGGGGGGAACACCGGGGAGCTGTTTTTT.